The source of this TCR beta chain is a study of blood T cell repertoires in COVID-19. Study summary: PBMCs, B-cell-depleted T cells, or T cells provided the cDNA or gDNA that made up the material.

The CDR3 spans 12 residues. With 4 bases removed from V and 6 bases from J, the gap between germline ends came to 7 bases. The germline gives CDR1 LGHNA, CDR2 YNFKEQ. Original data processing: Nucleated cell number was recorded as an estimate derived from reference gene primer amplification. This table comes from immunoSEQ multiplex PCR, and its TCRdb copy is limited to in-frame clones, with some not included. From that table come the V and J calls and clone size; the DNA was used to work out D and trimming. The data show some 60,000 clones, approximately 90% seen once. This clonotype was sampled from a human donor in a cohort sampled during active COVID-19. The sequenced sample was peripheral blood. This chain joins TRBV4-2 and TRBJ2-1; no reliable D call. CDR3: CASSRRLNEQFF. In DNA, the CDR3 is TGTGCCAGCAGCCGGCGACTCAATGAGCAGTTCTTC.